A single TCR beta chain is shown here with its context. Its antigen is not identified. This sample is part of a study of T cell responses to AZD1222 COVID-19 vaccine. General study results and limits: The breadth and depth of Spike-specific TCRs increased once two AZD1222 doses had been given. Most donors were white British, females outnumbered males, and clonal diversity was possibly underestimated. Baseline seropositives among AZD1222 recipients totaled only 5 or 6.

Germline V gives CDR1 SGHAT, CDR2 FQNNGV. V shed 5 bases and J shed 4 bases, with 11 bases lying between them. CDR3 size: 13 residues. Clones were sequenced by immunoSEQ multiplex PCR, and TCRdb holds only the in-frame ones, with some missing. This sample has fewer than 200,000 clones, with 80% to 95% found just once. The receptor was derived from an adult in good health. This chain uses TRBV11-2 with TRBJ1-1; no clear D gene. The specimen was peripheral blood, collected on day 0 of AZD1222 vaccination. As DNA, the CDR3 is TGTGCCAGCAGCCGTCAAGTGGGCACTGAAGCTTTCTTT. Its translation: CASSRQVGTEAFF. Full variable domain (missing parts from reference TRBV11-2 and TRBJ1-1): EAGVAQSPRYKIIEKRQSVAFWCNPISGHATLYWYQQILGQGPKLLIQFQNNGVVDDSQLPKDRFSAERLKGVDSTLKIQPAKLEDSAVYLCASSRQVGTEAFFGQGTRLTVV.